A single sample is the source of the 23 T cell receptor beta chains below, sequenced in a study of cytomegalovirus exposure and HLA in healthy donors. With 60 Vbeta and 13 Jbeta primers, the PCR was carried out. Libraries were prepared by immunoSEQ multiplex PCR; TCRdb keeps only in-frame clonotypes and omits some of them. The repertoire holds approximately 130,000 clones, with 83% as singletons. Source material: PBMCs. The receptors stem from a man aged 35 to 55 in good health and CMV-seronegative.

This clone was seen a few times. The genes are TRBV7-6 and TRBJ2-1, with unresolved D. Germline V gene lookup returns CDR1 SGHVS and CDR2 FNYEAQ. The V end was cut by 2 bases, the J end by 0 bases, with 11 bases between. The CDR3 runs 16 residues. The CDR3 sequence is CASSLLASSSYNEQFF. CDR3 nucleotides: TGTGCCAGCAGCTTATTGGCCTCAAGCTCCTACAATGAGCAGTTCTTC.

This sequence joins TRBV27 and TRBJ2-7, with D possibly TRBD1 on 5 matching bases. Deletions cut 3 bases from V and 3 bases from J, with 9 bases between. The CDR3 runs to 13 residues. Germline V gene sequence: CDR1 MNHEY, CDR2 SMNVEV (reference sequence). The CDR3: CASSFAGHYEQYF. CDR3 in DNA: TGTGCCAGCAGTTTTGCAGGACACTACGAGCAGTACTTC.

The V gene is TRBV15, the J gene TRBJ2-7; D is possibly TRBD1 (6 bases). The CDR3 sequence is 16 residues long. In germline, CDR1 is LNHNV, CDR2 YYDKDF (reference sequence). Trimming removed 5 bases from V and 0 bases from J, with 17 bases in between. The DNA for the CDR3 is TGTGCCACCAGCGGACCCCAGGGGAAGAGCTCCTACGAGCAGTACTTC. As protein: CATSGPQGKSSYEQYF.

V is TRBV5-4 and J is TRBJ2-2; D perhaps matches TRBD2 (6 bases). V lost 0 bases, J lost 6 bases, and 18 bases lay in between. The germline V gene encodes CDR1 SGHNT and CDR2 YYREEE (reference sequence). The CDR3 contains 17 residues. In DNA, the CDR3 is TGTGCCAGCAGCTTGGGACTAGTGGGCCCCGGGGCCGGGGAGCTGTTTTTT. Its translation is CASSLGLVGPGAGELFF.

The CDR3 loop reads CASSLQAGESYEQYF. The CDR3 bases are TGTGCCAGCAGCTTACAAGCGGGGGAATCCTACGAGCAGTACTTC. The V and J genes are TRBV11-2 and TRBJ2-7; 8 bases map to TRBD2. Looked up from germline, CDR1 is SGHAT and CDR2 is FQNNGV. The CDR3 extends over 15 amino acids. With 2 bases clipped from V and 1 base from J, the junction kept 4 bases outside the gene matches.

The V gene is TRBV30, the J gene TRBJ2-7; D call uncertain. The CDR3 is 14 residues long. V was pared by 1 base and J by 3 bases, with 13 bases between. Germline CDR1 GTSNPN, CDR2 SVGIG (reference sequence). CDR3 sequence: CAWSAGSHGYEQYF. In nucleotides, the CDR3 is TGTGCCTGGAGTGCCGGGTCCCACGGCTACGAGCAGTACTTC.

The gene calls are TRBV6-1 and TRBJ1-1, with 7 bases fitting TRBD1. J was trimmed by 4 bases and V by 6 bases; bases with no gene match: 8. The CDR3 spans 14 residues. CDR1 is MNHNS and CDR2 is SASEGT in the germline V gene. CDR3 loop: CASRQQGWVTEAFF. The DNA for the CDR3 is TGTGCCAGCAGACAACAGGGGTGGGTCACTGAAGCTTTCTTT.

Regarding this clone: One end of the junction fails to match germline, which may point to a read error. The genes are TRBV7-9 and TRBJ1-4; D is unclear. Germline values: CDR1 SEHNR, CDR2 FQNEAQ (reference sequence). The CDR3 is 17 amino acids. CDR3 region: CSSSPPSSIRMGEKLFF. CDR3 DNA: TGTTCCAGCAGCCCCCCGTCTAGCATCCGGATGGGTGAAAAACTGTTTTTT.

About this clone itself: Other DNA variants within this sample encode the same CDR3. The V call is TRBV4-3, the J call TRBJ2-5; TRBD2 agrees at 14 bases. Trimming at V came to 3 bases and at J to 4 bases, leaving 7 bases not matched to a gene. From germline, CDR1 is LGHNA and CDR2 YSLEER. This CDR3 comprises 17 residues. The CDR3 reads CASSQEGLAGGLETQYF. The CDR3 region has the DNA TGCGCCAGCAGCCAGGAAGGACTAGCGGGAGGTTTAGAGACCCAGTACTTC.

This chain links TRBV7-3 with TRBJ2-1; D not resolved. CDR3 length equals 16 residues. Trimming took off 2 bases at V and 0 bases at J, with 11 bases between the two ends. Germline loops: CDR1 SGHTA, CDR2 FQGTGA. The CDR3 here is CASSLRGADSYNEQFF. The CDR3 region has the DNA TGTGCCAGCAGCTTACGTGGTGCGGACTCCTACAATGAGCAGTTCTTC.

This clone was recorded a few times. One end of the junction varies from germline; a read error may be responsible. The chain is built from TRBV7-8 and TRBJ2-7, with a tentative D call TRBD1 (6 bases). Looked up from germline, CDR1 is SGHVS and CDR2 is FQNEAQ. This CDR3 spans 16 amino acids. The CDR3 region is CASSLGSTGTSSEQYF. In DNA, the CDR3 is TGTGCCAGCAGCTTAGGAAGCACAGGGACCTCCTCCGAGCAGTACTTC.

Only one count was recorded for this clone. The chain couples TRBV7-2 to TRBJ1-6; the match to TRBD1 covers 7 bases. Germline lookup yields CDR1 SGHTA and CDR2 FQGNSA. J gave up 8 bases and V 5 bases, and 12 bases lay outside the gene matches. CDR3 size: 16 residues. Here the CDR3 reads CASSHRDSLPDSPLHF. The CDR3 bases are TGTGCCAGCAGCCACCGGGACAGCCTTCCAGATTCACCCCTCCACTTT.

The chain links TRBV5-8 to TRBJ2-4, with D perhaps matching TRBD2 (6 bases). Deletions cut 5 bases from V and 6 bases from J, with 12 bases between. Germline assignment: CDR1 SGHTS and CDR2 YDEGEE. The CDR3 totals 13 residues. The CDR3 DNA reads TGTGCCAGCAGGCGATCCGGGGGAAACATTCAGTACTTC. Translated, it gives CASRRSGGNIQYF.

The V call is TRBV7-9, the J call TRBJ1-1, with TRBD1 matching over 7 bases. Germline V CDR1 and CDR2: SEHNR, FQNEAQ (reference sequence). The CDR3 totals 17 residues. The V gene end was trimmed by 7 bases and the J gene end by 1 base; junction bases not matched to a gene: 15. This CDR3 is CASKYRGGSLTNTEAFF. The CDR3 DNA is TGTGCCAGCAAGTACAGGGGAGGATCCTTAACGAACACTGAAGCTTTCTTT.

The chain is built from TRBV7-3 and TRBJ2-7; TRBD2 matches 12 bases. The CDR3 has 15 amino acids. Per the germline V gene, CDR1 is SGHTA and CDR2 is FQGTGA. Germline trimming cut 5 bases from V and 2 bases from J; bases unmatched to any gene: 4. The CDR3, as DNA: TGTGCCAGCAGCCCTGGACTAGCGGGGCCCTACGAGCAGTACTTC. As protein: CASSPGLAGPYEQYF.

The chain employs TRBV2 and TRBJ2-3; 9 nucleotides align to TRBD1. The V gene's germline CDR1 is SNHLY and CDR2 FYNNEI. The ends lost 6 bases at V and 11 bases at J; junction bases unmatched: 3. The CDR3 extends over 11 amino acids. In nucleotides, the CDR3 is TGTGCCAGCAGAAGACAGGGGGTGCAGTATTTT. This codes for CASRRQGVQYF. The full variable domain, completed using reference TRBV2 and TRBJ2-3, is EPEVTQTPSHQVTQMGQEVILRCVPISNHLYFYWYRQILGQKVEFLVSFYNNEISEKSEIFDDQFSVERPDGSNFTLKIRSTKLEDSAMYFCASRRQGVQYFGPGTRLTVL.

This chain joins TRBV30 and TRBJ1-5; D gene unclear. Germline-derived CDR1 and CDR2 are GTSNPN and SVGIG (reference sequence). Trimming took off 7 bases at V and 2 bases at J, with 12 bases between the two ends. CDR3 size: 13 residues. The CDR3 DNA is TGTGCCTCCGGTAACCAGGGCAATCAGCCCCAGCATTTT. It translates to CASGNQGNQPQHF.

A single count supports this clone. The V and J genes are TRBV2 and TRBJ1-2; no clear D gene. The V end lost 5 bases, the J end lost 13 bases, and 26 bases lay between the germline ends. Germline V gives CDR1 SNHLY, CDR2 FYNNEI. This CDR3 has 15 amino acids. CDR3 sequence: CASSLSERSMSAITF. The CDR3 region has the DNA TGTGCCAGCAGTCTGAGTGAGAGGTCTATGAGCGCGATCACCTTC.

The genes are TRBV4-2 and TRBJ2-1, with 9 nucleotides matching TRBD2. Germline lookup yields CDR1 LGHNA and CDR2 YNFKEQ. The CDR3 covers 18 residues. V was pared by 4 bases and J by 5 bases, with 15 bases of the junction left unmatched. The CDR3, as DNA: TGTGCCAGCAGCCCCACAGGGGCCTTAGCGGGAGACGACAATGAGCAGTTCTTC. Translated, it gives CASSPTGALAGDDNEQFF.

This clone was counted once. This rearrangement joins TRBV7-2 to TRBJ2-2; D is unresolved. The CDR3 is 16 residues long. Deletions cut 5 bases from V and 0 bases from J, with 13 bases between. Germline V gives CDR1 SGHTA, CDR2 FQGNSA. The CDR3 region is CASSPRGSANTGELFF. The CDR3 region has the DNA TGTGCCAGCAGCCCGAGAGGCTCCGCGAACACCGGGGAGCTGTTTTTT.

The rearrangement uses TRBV2 and TRBJ1-2; 8 bases are a match to TRBD1. Per germline, CDR1 SNHLY and CDR2 FYNNEI. CDR3 size: 15 residues. V gave up 2 bases and J gave up 7 bases; unmatched junction bases: 9. CDR3 sequence reads: CASSEFLQGAPGYTF. For the CDR3, the DNA is TGTGCCAGCAGTGAATTTTTGCAGGGGGCGCCTGGCTACACCTTC.

The V call is TRBV29-1, the J call TRBJ2-1; TRBD1 agrees at 7 bases. After removal of 3 bases from V and 0 bases from J, the junction contained 2 bases not matched to a gene. This CDR3 contains 14 residues. The germline V gene has CDR1 SQVTM and CDR2 ANQGSEA. The CDR3 sequence: CSVEGDSSYNEQFF. DNA for the CDR3: TGCAGCGTTGAGGGGGACAGCTCCTACAATGAGCAGTTCTTC.

The rearrangement joins TRBV5-1 to TRBJ1-5; D remains unclear. This CDR3 spans 11 amino acids. V was clipped by 3 bases and J by 6 bases, with 4 bases between them. CDR1 and CDR2 from the germline V gene are SGHRS and YFSETQ. The DNA of the CDR3 is TGCGCCAGCAGCTCCATTCAGCCCCAGCATTTT. This translates into CASSSIQPQHF. Together with reference TRBV5-1 and TRBJ1-5, the CDR3 gives the full variable domain: KAGVTQTPRYLIKTRGQQVTLSCSPISGHRSVSWYQQTPGQGLQFLFEYFSETQRNKGNFPGRFSGRQFSNSRSEMNVSTLELGDSALYLCASSSIQPQHFGDGTRLSIL.